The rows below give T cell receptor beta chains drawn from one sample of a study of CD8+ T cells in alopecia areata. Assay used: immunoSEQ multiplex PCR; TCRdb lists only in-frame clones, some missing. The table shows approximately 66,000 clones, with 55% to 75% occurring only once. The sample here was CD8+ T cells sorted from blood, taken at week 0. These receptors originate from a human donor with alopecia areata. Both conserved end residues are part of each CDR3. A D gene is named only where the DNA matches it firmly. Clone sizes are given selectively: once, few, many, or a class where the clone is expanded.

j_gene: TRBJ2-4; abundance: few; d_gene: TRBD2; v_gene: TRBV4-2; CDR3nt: TGTGCCAGCAGCCCCCTTGGCGGGGGATCGAACATTCAGTACTTC; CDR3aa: CASSPLGGGSNIQYF
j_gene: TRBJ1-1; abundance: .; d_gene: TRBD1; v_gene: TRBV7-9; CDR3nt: TGTGCCAGCAGCTTAGCGACAGGGACCACTGAAGCTTTCTTT; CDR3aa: CASSLATGTTEAFF
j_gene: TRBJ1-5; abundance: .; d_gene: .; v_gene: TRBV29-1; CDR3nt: TGCAGCGTGGCGATGAGTAACCCCAATCAGCCCCAGCATTTT; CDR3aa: CSVAMSNPNQPQHF
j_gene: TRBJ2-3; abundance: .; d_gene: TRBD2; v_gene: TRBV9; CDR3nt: TGTGCCAGCAGCGTAGGCGAGCCAGCGGGGATCCCAGATACGCAGTATTTT; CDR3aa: CASSVGEPAGIPDTQYF
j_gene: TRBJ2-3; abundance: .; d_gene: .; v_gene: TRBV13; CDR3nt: TGTGCCAGCAGCGACACGGGGGCAATGGATACGCAGTATTTT; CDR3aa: CASSDTGAMDTQYF
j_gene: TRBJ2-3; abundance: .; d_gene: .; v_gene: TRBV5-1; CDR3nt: TGCGCCAGCAGCTCGGAACTAGAAGTCACAGATACGCAGTATTTT; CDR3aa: CASSSELEVTDTQYF
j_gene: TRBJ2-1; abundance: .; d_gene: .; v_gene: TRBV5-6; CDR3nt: TGTGCCAGCACGCTTGGGACATTGTACAATGAGCAGTTCTTC; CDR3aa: CASTLGTLYNEQFF
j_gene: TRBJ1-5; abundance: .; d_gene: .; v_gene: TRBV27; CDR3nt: TGTGCCAGCAGTTTATTGGGCGACAATAGCAATCAGCCCCAGCATTTT; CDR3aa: CASSLLGDNSNQPQHF
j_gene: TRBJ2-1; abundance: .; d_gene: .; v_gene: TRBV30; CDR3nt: TGTGCCGAAGGCGCTAGCCTTGTCCGCTCCTACAATGAGCAGTTCTTC; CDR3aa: CAEGASLVRSYNEQFF
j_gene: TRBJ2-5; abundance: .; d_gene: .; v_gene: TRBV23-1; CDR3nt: TGCGCCAGCAGTCAATCCAGGGTAGAGCTACAAGAGACCCAGTACTTC; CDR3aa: CASSQSRVELQETQYF
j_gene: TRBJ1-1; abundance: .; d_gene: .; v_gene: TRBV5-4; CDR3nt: TGTGCCAGCAGCTTGAGGGTCGGGAACACTGAAGCTTTCTTT; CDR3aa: CASSLRVGNTEAFF
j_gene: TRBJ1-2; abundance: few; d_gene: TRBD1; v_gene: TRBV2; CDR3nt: TGTGCCAGCAGGAGACAGGGGGATGCCTATGGCTACACCTTC; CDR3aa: CASRRQGDAYGYTF
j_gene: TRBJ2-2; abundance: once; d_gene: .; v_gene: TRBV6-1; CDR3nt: TGTGCCAGCAGTGAAATAGCGGCGAACACCGGGGAGCTGTTTTTT; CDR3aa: CASSEIAANTGELFF
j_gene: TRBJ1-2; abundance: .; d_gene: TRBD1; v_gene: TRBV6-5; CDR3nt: TGTGCCAGCAGTTACGTGGGACAGTACCGAGATGGCTACACCTTC; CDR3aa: CASSYVGQYRDGYTF
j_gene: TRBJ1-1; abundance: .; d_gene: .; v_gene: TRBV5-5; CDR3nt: TGTGCCAGCAGCCCGTGGGAAGTGAACACTGAAGCTTTCTTT; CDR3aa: CASSPWEVNTEAFF